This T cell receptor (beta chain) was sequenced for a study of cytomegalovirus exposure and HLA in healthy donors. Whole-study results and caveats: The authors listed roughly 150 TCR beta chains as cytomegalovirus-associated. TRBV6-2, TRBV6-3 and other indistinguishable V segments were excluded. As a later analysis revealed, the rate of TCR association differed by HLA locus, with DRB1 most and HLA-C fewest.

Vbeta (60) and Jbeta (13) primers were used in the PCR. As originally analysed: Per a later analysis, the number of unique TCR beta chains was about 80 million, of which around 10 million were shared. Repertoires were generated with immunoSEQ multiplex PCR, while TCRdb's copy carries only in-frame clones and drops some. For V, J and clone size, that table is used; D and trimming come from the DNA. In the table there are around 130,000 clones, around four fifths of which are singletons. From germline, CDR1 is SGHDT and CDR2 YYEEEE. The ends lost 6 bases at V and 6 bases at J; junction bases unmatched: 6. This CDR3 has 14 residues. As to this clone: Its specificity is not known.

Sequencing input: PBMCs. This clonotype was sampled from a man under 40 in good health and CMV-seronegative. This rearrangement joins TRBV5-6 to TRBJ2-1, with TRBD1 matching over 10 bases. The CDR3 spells CASKDGQGGNEQFF. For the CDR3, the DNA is TGTGCCAGCAAGGACGGACAGGGGGGCAATGAGCAGTTCTTC.